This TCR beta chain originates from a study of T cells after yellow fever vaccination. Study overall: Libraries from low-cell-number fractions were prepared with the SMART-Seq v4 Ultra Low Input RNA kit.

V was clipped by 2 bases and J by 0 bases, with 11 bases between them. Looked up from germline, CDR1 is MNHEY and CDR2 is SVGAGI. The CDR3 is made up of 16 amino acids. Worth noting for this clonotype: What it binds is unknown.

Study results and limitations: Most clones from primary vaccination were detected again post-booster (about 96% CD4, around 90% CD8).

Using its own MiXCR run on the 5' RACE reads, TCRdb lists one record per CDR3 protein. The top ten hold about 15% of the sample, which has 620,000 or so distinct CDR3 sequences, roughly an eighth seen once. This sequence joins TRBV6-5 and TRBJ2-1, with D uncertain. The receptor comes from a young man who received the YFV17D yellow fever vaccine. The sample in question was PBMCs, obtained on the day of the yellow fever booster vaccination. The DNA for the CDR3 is TGTGCCAGCAGTTACAGTCACCCTGTCTCCTACAATGAGCAGTTCTTC. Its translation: CASSYSHPVSYNEQFF.